The entry below gives a single T cell receptor (beta chain) sequence along with its context. What it binds is unknown. The CDR3 runs 16 residues. Per the germline V gene, CDR1 is SGHRS and CDR2 is YFSETQ. V dropped 2 bases and J dropped 1 base, with 10 bases sitting between them. This specimen comes from a study of T cells in Graves' hyperthyroidism and ophthalmopathy. Overall study results and limits: The authors' 13 V-J model separated ophthalmopathy from stable hyperthyroidism.

Patients were excluded for uncontrolled infection, other autoimmune disease, pregnancy or lactation. The diagnostic basis comprised clinical symptoms, serum thyroxine and TRAb, thyroid ultrasound and orbital computed tomography. TCR beta CDR3 sequences were amplified from RNA transcripts. HTBI primers were employed in a first-round RT-PCR of the TCR CDR3. TCRdb independently ran MiXCR on the multiplex PCR reads; one entry per CDR3 protein. The sample contains roughly 200,000 distinct CDR3 sequences, around 20% of which appear only once. This receptor was taken from a man in his forties with Graves' hyperthyroidism. The chain couples TRBV5-1 to TRBJ2-6, with D possibly TRBD2 on 5 matching bases. Sequencing used blood. The CDR3 coding sequence is TGCGCCAGCAGCTTACTATCGGGGTCTGGGGCCAACGTCCTGACTTTC. It yields the protein CASSLLSGSGANVLTF. Full variable domain (remainder filled in from reference TRBV5-1 and TRBJ2-6): KAGVTQTPRYLIKTRGQQVTLSCSPISGHRSVSWYQQTPGQGLQFLFEYFSETQRNKGNFPGRFSGRQFSNSRSEMNVSTLELGDSALYLCASSLLSGSGANVLTFGAGSRLTVL.